Below are 18 T cell receptor beta chains sequenced from a single sample in a study of regulatory T cells in long-lasting Graves disease (TCRdb year 2021). The library was generated by multiplex PCR. The sequencer listed for this sample is Illumina HiSeq 4000. CDR3 regions were amplified by Arm-PCR with iRepertoire HTBI primers to construct TCR beta libraries. TCRdb cleaned the public reads at Q25 with fastp, built clones with MiXCR and kept in-frame beta chains. Merged by CDR3 protein, the rows form single entries marked with the most common genes and DNA. Present in this sample are about 430,000 distinct CDR3 sequences, about 15% of which were seen just once. Over 7% of the sample is in the top ten clones. The time point label, read with the paper, signifies: newly diagnosed GD, antithyroid drugs for less than 3 months. RNA was extracted from PBMCs in TRIzol for both TCR sequencing and RNA sequencing.

This same sample was also taken into another study, of T cells in Graves' hyperthyroidism and ophthalmopathy.

The sample consisted of peripheral blood mononuclear cells (PBMCs), taken at new diagnosis, from a patient treated with antithyroid drugs. These receptors all stem from a woman aged 40-49 years with Graves disease. Donor details come from another sample of the same person, matched by shared clones.

The chain couples TRBV9 to TRBJ2-7; 8 nucleotides match TRBD1. V lost 1 base, J lost 6 bases, and 9 bases stayed unmatched. The CDR3 covers 15 residues. CDR1 is SGDLS, CDR2 YYNGEE, per germline. The CDR3, as DNA: TGTGCCAGCAGCGTAAGTGGGGTCGACAGGGGCGAGCAGTACTTC. Protein sequence: CASSVSGVDRGEQYF. Variable domain in full (rest from reference TRBV9 and TRBJ2-7): DSGVTQTPKHLITATGQRVTLRCSPRSGDLSVYWYQQSLDQGLQFLIQYYNGEERAKGNILERFSAQQFPDLHSELNLSSLELGDSALYFCASSVSGVDRGEQYFGPGTRLTVT.

The V and J genes are TRBV19 and TRBJ2-5, with D possibly being TRBD1 (6 bases). Trimming removed 3 bases at V and 2 bases at J, with 13 bases between. Germline V gives CDR1 LNHDA, CDR2 SQIVND (reference sequence). The CDR3 has 15 residues. The CDR3 here is CASSIMTGPQETQYF. DNA for the CDR3: TGTGCCAGTAGTATTATGACAGGACCTCAAGAGACCCAGTACTTC.

This clonotype was counted at least ten times. V is TRBV11-2 and J is TRBJ2-5; possibly TRBD1 or TRBD2 for D (6 bases each). CDR3 length: 15 residues. Germline V gene lookup returns CDR1 SGHAT and CDR2 FQNNGV. V dropped 5 bases and J dropped 4 bases, with 17 bases sitting between them. CDR3 sequence reads: CASSPRGGGGETQYF. The CDR3 bases are TGTGCCAGCAGCCCGAGAGGGGGAGGAGGAGAGACCCAGTACTTC.

This clonotype was counted ten times or more. The chain employs TRBV12-3 or TRBV12-4 and TRBJ2-7, with a weak D call TRBD2 (6 bases). The CDR3 loop spans 13 amino acids. The germline V and J ends were trimmed by 8 bases and 2 bases, with 13 bases remaining between them. The CDR3, as DNA: TGTGCCAGCGCCGGGACTTCCCCCTACGAGCAGTACTTC. Translated, it gives CASAGTSPYEQYF.

In the case of this clonotype: A much larger clone differs by one base, so this may be a read error. The chain employs TRBV6-1 and TRBJ2-5; D is perhaps TRBD2 (5 bases). The CDR3 covers 15 residues. Germline CDR1 MNHNS, CDR2 SASEGT. V was clipped by 2 bases and J by 5 bases, with 15 bases between them. The CDR3 DNA is TGTGCCAGCAGTGAAAGCCTACTGGGCGGGGAGACCCAGTACTTC. Protein sequence: CASSESLLGGETQYF.

In its sample, this clonotype was seen many times. The chain uses TRBV27 and TRBJ2-1; D may be TRBD2 (6 bases). Per the germline V gene, CDR1 is MNHEY and CDR2 is SMNVEV (reference sequence). The CDR3 contains 14 residues. The germline V and J ends were trimmed by 2 bases and 7 bases, with 12 bases remaining between them. The CDR3 nucleotides read TGTGCCAGCAGTTTAGGGGACTCCCCAAATGAGCAGTTCTTC. This encodes CASSLGDSPNEQFF.

In this sample, this clonotype turned up many times. This rearrangement joins TRBV6-1 to TRBJ2-1; D is unclear. This CDR3 has 16 amino acids. CDR1 is MNHNS and CDR2 is SASEGT in the germline V gene. V dropped 2 bases and J dropped 8 bases, with 19 bases sitting between them. The DNA of the CDR3 is TGTGCCAGCAGTGAATCCCTGGACCTAGAGTGGTATGAGCAGTTCTTC. Its translation: CASSESLDLEWYEQFF.

This clonotype was seen ten or more times. The chain combines TRBV12-3 or TRBV12-4 with TRBJ2-1; 8 nucleotides align to TRBD1. The J segment lost 2 bases and the V segment lost 1 base, leaving 4 bases of the junction unmatched. This CDR3 is 16 amino acids long. For the CDR3, the DNA is TGTGCCAGCAGTTTAGAAGGACAGGGTCCCTACAATGAGCAGTTCTTC. Its translation is CASSLEGQGPYNEQFF.

V is TRBV20-1 and J is TRBJ1-6; possible D gene TRBD1, 5 bases. Trimming left V 0 bases short and J 9 bases short, with 12 bases between. The CDR3 sequence is 14 residues long. CDR1 DFQATT and CDR2 SNEGSKA come from the germline V gene (reference sequence). This chain's CDR3 is CSAREADNGSPLHF. In DNA, the CDR3 is TGCAGTGCTAGAGAGGCGGACAACGGTTCACCCCTCCACTTT.

This clonotype showed up many times. The chain is built from TRBV12-3 or TRBV12-4 and TRBJ2-1; TRBD1 matches 11 bases. This CDR3 comprises 15 residues. The V segment lost 6 bases and the J segment 4 bases; nucleotides outside the gene matches: 5. The CDR3 DNA reads TGTGCCAGCAGGTCAGGGACAGGGGGATACAATGAGCAGTTCTTC. This encodes CASRSGTGGYNEQFF.

This clonotype showed up many times. The chain couples TRBV7-2 to TRBJ1-1, with D maybe TRBD1 (5 bases). Germline V gene data show CDR1 as SGHTA and CDR2 as FQGNSA. The V end lost 5 bases, the J end lost 0 bases, and 7 bases lay between the germline ends. This CDR3 is 13 amino acids long. The CDR3 coding sequence is TGTGCCAGCAGCCGGGGGATGAACACTGAAGCTTTCTTT. It encodes CASSRGMNTEAFF. Full variable domain (rest looked up from reference TRBV7-2 and TRBJ1-1): GAGVSQSPSNKVTEKGKDVELRCDPISGHTALYWYRQSLGQGLEFLIYFQGNSAPDKSGLPSDRFSAERTGGSVSTLTIQRTQQEDSAVYLCASSRGMNTEAFFGQGTRLTVV.

In the case of this clonotype: A single base separates this from a much larger clone, so it may be a read error. The rearrangement uses TRBV7-9 and TRBJ2-1; no reliable D call. Germline V gene data show CDR1 as SEHNR and CDR2 as FQNEAQ (reference sequence). The CDR3 length is 17 residues. Trimming stripped 5 bases from V and 6 bases from J, with 23 bases between. The CDR3 is CASSILRATWTCNEQFF. The CDR3 DNA reads TGTGCCAGCAGCATCCTTCGCGCGACCTGGACCTGCAATGAGCAGTTCTTC.

This clonotype was recorded many times. This chain joins TRBV19 and TRBJ1-1; D not resolved. Trimming took 2 bases from V and 1 from J, leaving 11 bases between them. Germline assignment: CDR1 LNHDA and CDR2 SQIVND (reference sequence). CDR3 size: 15 residues. This chain's CDR3 is CASSITRPSNTEAFF. CDR3 in DNA: TGTGCCAGTAGTATAACGAGACCGTCGAACACTGAAGCTTTCTTT.

Many counts were recorded for this clonotype. This rearrangement joins TRBV5-6 to TRBJ1-2; 8 bases match TRBD1. The CDR3 is 14 residues long. Germline V gene data show CDR1 as SGHDT and CDR2 as YYEEEE. The V and J ends lost 4 bases and 6 bases, in that order; junction bases with no gene match: 8. CDR3 protein: CASSLWTGSDGYTF. DNA for the CDR3: TGTGCCAGCAGCCTATGGACAGGGAGCGATGGCTACACCTTC.

The table lists this clonotype with many counts. This chain links TRBV18 with TRBJ2-5; 15 positions agree with TRBD2. CDR3 length: 19 amino acids. The germline CDR1 and CDR2 sequences are KGHSH and LQKENI. With V trimmed by 5 bases and J by 4 bases, 14 bases remained unmatched. In nucleotides, the CDR3 is TGTGCCAGCTCATCACAATCCGGACTAGCGGGAGGGCCGAGAGAGACCCAGTACTTC. Its protein is CASSSQSGLAGGPRETQYF.

V usage is TRBV6-5 and J usage is TRBJ2-1, with TRBD1 as a possible D gene (6 bases). Trimming left V 3 bases short and J 9 bases short, with 15 bases between. The CDR3 runs 14 residues. Germline V gene lookup returns CDR1 MNHEY and CDR2 SVGAGI. The CDR3 is CASSYMVGAGEQFF. As DNA, the CDR3 is TGTGCCAGCAGTTATATGGTGGGGGCCGGTGAGCAGTTCTTC.

The chain is built from TRBV19 and TRBJ2-7, with 7 bases aligning to TRBD2. The germline gives CDR1 LNHDA, CDR2 SQIVND (reference sequence). V was pared by 4 bases and J by 2 bases, with 11 bases of the junction left unmatched. The CDR3 length is 16 residues. The CDR3 here is CASSTPGLEGPYEQYF. CDR3 DNA sequence: TGTGCCAGTAGTACCCCTGGACTAGAAGGACCCTACGAGCAGTACTTC.

This clonotype has ten or more counts. The rearrangement uses TRBV27 and TRBJ1-4, with a weak D call TRBD1 (6 bases). CDR1 and CDR2 from the germline V gene are MNHEY and SMNVEV (reference sequence). Trimming took 0 bases from V and 0 from J, leaving 14 bases between them. The CDR3 length is 18 residues. The CDR3: CASSLSWAGDPTNEKLFF. In DNA, the CDR3 is TGTGCCAGCAGTTTATCGTGGGCAGGGGACCCAACTAATGAAAAACTGTTTTTT.